These 10 T cell receptor beta chains came from one sample sequenced in a study of T cell responses to AZD1222 COVID-19 vaccine. Profiling relied on immunoSEQ multiplex PCR, and the TCRdb table lists in-frame clones only, not all of them. Of 95,000 to 110,000 clones in the sample, roughly 90% were seen once. This specimen was peripheral blood, taken 28 days after the second AZD1222 dose. These receptors originate from an adult who received the AZD1222 COVID-19 vaccine.

V is TRBV28 and J is TRBJ2-2; D gene ambiguous. There are 13 residues in the CDR3. Germline CDR1 reads MDHEN; CDR2 reads SYDVKM. Trimming left V 3 bases short and J 8 bases short, with 10 bases between. CDR3 region: CASSLSTRGELFF. The DNA of the CDR3 is TGTGCCAGCAGTTTGTCCACCCGTGGGGAGCTGTTTTTT.

This chain uses TRBV19 with TRBJ1-6; D may be TRBD1 (6 bases). Germline values: CDR1 LNHDA, CDR2 SQIVND (reference sequence). The CDR3 loop spans 13 amino acids. V was clipped by 8 bases and J by 10 bases, with 15 bases between them. In nucleotides, the CDR3 is TGTGCCAGTGACCCAGGGGTTGGGTCACCCCTCCACTTT. The encoded protein is CASDPGVGSPLHF.

The gene calls are TRBV30 and TRBJ1-1; D is possibly TRBD1 (5 bases). V shed 3 bases and J shed 1 base, with 15 bases lying between them. The CDR3 sequence is 15 residues long. Germline V gene data show CDR1 as GTSNPN and CDR2 as SVGIG (reference sequence). The CDR3 DNA sequence: TGTGCCTGGAGCAGACCGGGACGCCGGAACACTGAAGCTTTCTTT. It codes for CAWSRPGRRNTEAFF.

The CDR3: CASSPPGGSSHEQFF. The CDR3 nucleotides are TGTGCCAGCAGCCCCCCCGGGGGTAGCAGCCATGAGCAGTTCTTC. The V call is TRBV5-4, the J call TRBJ2-1, with TRBD2 as a possible D gene (6 bases). CDR1 SGHNT and CDR2 YYREEE come from the germline V gene (reference sequence). The CDR3 covers 15 residues. V lost 4 bases and J lost 8, with 19 bases in between.

The chain is built from TRBV19 and TRBJ2-3, with 11 nucleotides matching TRBD2. Trimming took 3 bases from V and 9 from J; bases not matched to a gene: 14. The CDR3 is 17 residues long. Germline V CDR1 and CDR2: LNHDA, SQIVND (reference sequence). The CDR3 nucleotides read TGTGCCAGTAGTATTTTTCTTCCGACTAGCGGGGCGGGGACGCAGTATTTT. Translation gives CASSIFLPTSGAGTQYF.

The chain is built from TRBV6-6 and TRBJ2-3, with a weak D call TRBD2 (6 bases). CDR1 and CDR2 from the germline V gene are MNHNY and SVGAGI (reference sequence). The germline V and J ends were trimmed by 0 bases and 2 bases, with 12 bases remaining between them. CDR3 length: 16 residues. CDR3 residues: CASSYSEAGTTDTQYF. In nucleotides, the CDR3 is TGTGCCAGCAGTTACTCGGAGGCGGGGACCACAGATACGCAGTATTTT.

J is TRBJ2-7 and V is TRBV28; D may be TRBD1 or TRBD2 (6 bases each). The V gene lost 6 bases and the J gene lost 4 bases, with 19 bases spanning the gap. The CDR3 is 15 amino acids. The germline CDR1 and CDR2 sequences are MDHEN and SYDVKM. In DNA form, the CDR3 reads TGTGCCAGCAGCAAGGGAGGCAGGGGACCGTACGAGCAGTACTTC. Its protein product is CASSKGGRGPYEQYF.

The CDR3 loop reads CASSVSGRGHGELFF. The CDR3 region has the DNA TGTGCCAGCAGCGTCAGCGGGAGGGGTCACGGGGAGCTGTTTTTT. The chain is built from TRBV9 and TRBJ2-2; 10 bases are a match to TRBD2. The V segment lost 2 bases and the J segment 7 bases; nucleotides outside the gene matches: 5. CDR3 size: 15 residues. Germline CDR1 is SGDLS and CDR2 is YYNGEE.

The V and J genes are TRBV30 and TRBJ2-6; D is uncertain. The germline V and J ends were trimmed by 3 bases and 0 bases, with 3 bases remaining between them. The CDR3 spans 13 residues. Germline V CDR1 and CDR2: GTSNPN, SVGIG (reference sequence). The DNA of the CDR3 is TGTGCCTGGAGGGACTCTGGGGCCAACGTCCTGACTTTC. This codes for CAWRDSGANVLTF.

CDR3 residues: CATSSQAQGLAGGVADTQYF. The CDR3 region has the DNA TGTGCCACCAGCTCCCAGGCGCAGGGACTAGCGGGAGGGGTAGCAGATACGCAGTATTTT. The chain links TRBV15 to TRBJ2-3; 16 bases map to TRBD2. CDR3 length: 20 residues. Germline CDR1 LNHNV, CDR2 YYDKDF (reference sequence). J gave up 4 bases and V 5 bases, and 15 bases lay outside the gene matches.